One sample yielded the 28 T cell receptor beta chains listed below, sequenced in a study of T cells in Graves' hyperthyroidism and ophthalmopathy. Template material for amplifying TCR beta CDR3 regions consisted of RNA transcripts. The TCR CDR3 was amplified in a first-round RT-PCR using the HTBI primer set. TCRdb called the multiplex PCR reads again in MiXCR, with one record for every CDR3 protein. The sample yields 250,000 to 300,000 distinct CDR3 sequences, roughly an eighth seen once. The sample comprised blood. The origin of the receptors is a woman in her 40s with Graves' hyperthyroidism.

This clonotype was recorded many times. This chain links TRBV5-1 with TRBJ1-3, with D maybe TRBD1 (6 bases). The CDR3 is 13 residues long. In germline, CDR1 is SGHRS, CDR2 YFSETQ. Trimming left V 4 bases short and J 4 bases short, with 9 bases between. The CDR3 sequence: CASSEGQGNTIYF. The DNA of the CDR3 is TGCGCCAGCAGCGAGGGACAAGGAAACACCATATATTTT.

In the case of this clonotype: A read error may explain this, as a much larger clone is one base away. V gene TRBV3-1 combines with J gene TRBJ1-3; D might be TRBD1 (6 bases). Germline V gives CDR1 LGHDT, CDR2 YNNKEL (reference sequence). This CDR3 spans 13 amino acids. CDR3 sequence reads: CASRQGPGSTIYF. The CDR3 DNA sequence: TGTGCCAGCAGACAGGGACCAGGAAGCACCATATATTTT.

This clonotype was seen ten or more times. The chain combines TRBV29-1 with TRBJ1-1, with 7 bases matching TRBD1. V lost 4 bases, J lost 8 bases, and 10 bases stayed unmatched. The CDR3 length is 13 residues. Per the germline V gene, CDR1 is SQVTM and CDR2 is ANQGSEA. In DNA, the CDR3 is TGCAGCGTTGGAAAGGCAGGGGGGATCGAAGCTTTCTTT. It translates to CSVGKAGGIEAFF.

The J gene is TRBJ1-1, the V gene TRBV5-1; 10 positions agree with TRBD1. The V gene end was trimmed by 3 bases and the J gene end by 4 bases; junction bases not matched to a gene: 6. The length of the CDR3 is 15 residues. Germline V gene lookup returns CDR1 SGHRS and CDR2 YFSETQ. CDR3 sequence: CASSWGQGILTEAFF. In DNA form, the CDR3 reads TGCGCCAGCAGCTGGGGACAGGGGATACTCACTGAAGCTTTCTTT.

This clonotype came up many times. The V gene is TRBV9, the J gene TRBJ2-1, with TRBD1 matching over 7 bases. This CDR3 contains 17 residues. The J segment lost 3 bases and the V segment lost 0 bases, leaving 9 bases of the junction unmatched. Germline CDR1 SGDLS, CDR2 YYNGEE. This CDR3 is CASSVGVRQGHYNEQFF. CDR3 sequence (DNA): TGTGCCAGCAGCGTAGGGGTGCGACAGGGACACTACAATGAGCAGTTCTTC.

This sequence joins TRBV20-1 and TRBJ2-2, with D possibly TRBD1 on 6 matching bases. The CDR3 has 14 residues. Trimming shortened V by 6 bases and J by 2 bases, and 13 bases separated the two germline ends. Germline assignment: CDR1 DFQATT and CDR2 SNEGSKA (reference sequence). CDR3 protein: CSAWGLGNTGELFF. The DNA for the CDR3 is TGCAGTGCGTGGGGGCTGGGCAACACCGGGGAGCTGTTTTTT.

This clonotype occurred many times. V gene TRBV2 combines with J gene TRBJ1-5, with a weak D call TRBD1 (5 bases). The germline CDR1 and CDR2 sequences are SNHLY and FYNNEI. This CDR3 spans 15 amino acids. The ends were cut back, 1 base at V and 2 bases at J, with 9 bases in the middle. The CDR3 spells CASSEVIGGNQPQHF. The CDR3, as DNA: TGTGCCAGCAGTGAAGTTATAGGGGGCAATCAGCCCCAGCATTTT.

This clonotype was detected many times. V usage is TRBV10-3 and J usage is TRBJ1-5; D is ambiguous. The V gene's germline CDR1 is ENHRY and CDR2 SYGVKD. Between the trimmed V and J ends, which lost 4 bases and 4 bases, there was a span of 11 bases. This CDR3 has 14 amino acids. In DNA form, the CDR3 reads TGTGCCATCAGTGTAAATGGAGCAAATCAGCCCCAGCATTTT. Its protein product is CAISVNGANQPQHF.

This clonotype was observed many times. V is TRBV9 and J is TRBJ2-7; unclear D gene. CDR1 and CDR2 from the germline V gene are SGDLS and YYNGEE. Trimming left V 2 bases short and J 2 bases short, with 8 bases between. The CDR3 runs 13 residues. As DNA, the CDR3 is TGTGCCAGCAGCGTTACACCCGCCTACGAGCAGTACTTC. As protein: CASSVTPAYEQYF. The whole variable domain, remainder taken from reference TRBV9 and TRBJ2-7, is DSGVTQTPKHLITATGQRVTLRCSPRSGDLSVYWYQQSLDQGLQFLIQYYNGEERAKGNILERFSAQQFPDLHSELNLSSLELGDSALYFCASSVTPAYEQYFGPGTRLTVT.

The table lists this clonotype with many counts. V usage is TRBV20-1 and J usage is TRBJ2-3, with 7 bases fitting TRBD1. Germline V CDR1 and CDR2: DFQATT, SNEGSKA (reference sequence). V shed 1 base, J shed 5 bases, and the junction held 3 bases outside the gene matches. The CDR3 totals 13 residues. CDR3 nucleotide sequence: TGCAGTGCTAGAGGGACAGGCAAAGATACGCAGTATTTT. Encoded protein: CSARGTGKDTQYF.

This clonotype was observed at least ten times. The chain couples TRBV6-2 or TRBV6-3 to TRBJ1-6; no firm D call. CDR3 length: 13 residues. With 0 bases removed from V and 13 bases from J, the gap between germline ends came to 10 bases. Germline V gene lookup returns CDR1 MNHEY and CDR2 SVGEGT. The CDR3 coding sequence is TGTGCCAGCAGTTACTCGATCGCCAATCCCCTCCACTTT. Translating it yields CASSYSIANPLHF.

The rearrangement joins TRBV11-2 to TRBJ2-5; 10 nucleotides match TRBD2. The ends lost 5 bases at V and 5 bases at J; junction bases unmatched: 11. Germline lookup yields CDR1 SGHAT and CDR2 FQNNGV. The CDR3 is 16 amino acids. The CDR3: CASSLGLAVLRETQYF. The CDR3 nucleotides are TGTGCCAGCAGCCTCGGACTAGCGGTTCTCCGGGAGACCCAGTACTTC.

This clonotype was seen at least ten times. The DNA for the CDR3 is TGTGCCAGCAGCGTTAAAAGCGGCGAGACCCAGTACTTC. Its protein is CASSVKSGETQYF. The chain recombines TRBV9 with TRBJ2-5; tentative D call: TRBD2 (5 bases). The CDR3 has 13 amino acids. Trimming removed 2 bases from V and 5 bases from J, with 10 bases in between. Germline assignment: CDR1 SGDLS and CDR2 YYNGEE.

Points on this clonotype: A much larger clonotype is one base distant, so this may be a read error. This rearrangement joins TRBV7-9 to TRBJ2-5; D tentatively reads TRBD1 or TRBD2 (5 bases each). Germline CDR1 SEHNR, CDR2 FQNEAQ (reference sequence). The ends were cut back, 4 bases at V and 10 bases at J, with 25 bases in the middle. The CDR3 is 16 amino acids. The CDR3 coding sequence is TGTGCCAGCAGCTCCCCACAGGCAGCGGACCTAAGGCGCCAGTACTTC. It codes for CASSSPQAADLRRQYF.

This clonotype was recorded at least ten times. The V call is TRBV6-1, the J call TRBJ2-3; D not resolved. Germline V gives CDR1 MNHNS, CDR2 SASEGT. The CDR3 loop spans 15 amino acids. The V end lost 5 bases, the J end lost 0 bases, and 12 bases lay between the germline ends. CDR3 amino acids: CASSSLADSTDTQYF. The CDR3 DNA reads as TGTGCCAGCAGTTCCCTGGCGGATAGCACAGATACGCAGTATTTT.

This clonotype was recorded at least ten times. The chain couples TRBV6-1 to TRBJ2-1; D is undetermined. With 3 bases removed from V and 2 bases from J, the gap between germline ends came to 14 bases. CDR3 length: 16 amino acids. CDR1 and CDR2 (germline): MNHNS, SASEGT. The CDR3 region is CASSDPWRQPYNEQFF. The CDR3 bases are TGTGCCAGCAGTGATCCTTGGCGGCAACCCTACAATGAGCAGTTCTTC.

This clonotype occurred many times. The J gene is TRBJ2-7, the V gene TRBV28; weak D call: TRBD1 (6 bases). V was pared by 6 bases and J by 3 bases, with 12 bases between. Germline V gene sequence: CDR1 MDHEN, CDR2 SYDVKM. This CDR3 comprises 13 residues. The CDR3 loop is CASSGTSYYEQYF. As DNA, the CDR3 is TGTGCCAGCAGCGGGACATCCTACTACGAGCAGTACTTC.

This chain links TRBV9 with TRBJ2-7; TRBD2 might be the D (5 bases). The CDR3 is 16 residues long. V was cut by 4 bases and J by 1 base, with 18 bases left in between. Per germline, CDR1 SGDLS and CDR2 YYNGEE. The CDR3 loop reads CASSPRVGYLSYEQYF. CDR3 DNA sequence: TGTGCCAGCAGCCCGAGGGTAGGGTACTTATCCTACGAGCAGTACTTC.

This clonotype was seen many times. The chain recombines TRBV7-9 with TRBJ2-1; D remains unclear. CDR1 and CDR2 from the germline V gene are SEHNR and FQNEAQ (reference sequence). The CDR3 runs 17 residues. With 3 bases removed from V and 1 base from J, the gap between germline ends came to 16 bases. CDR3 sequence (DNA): TGTGCCAGCAGCTTTACCACCCCAGACTTGTCCTACAATGAGCAGTTCTTC. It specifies CASSFTTPDLSYNEQFF.

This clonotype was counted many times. The CDR3 here is CASSLTAAGEGYTF. The DNA of the CDR3 is TGTGCCAGCAGCTTAACGGCGGCAGGGGAAGGCTACACCTTC. The chain carries TRBV7-3 and TRBJ1-2, with D possibly matching TRBD1 (6 bases). V was cut by 0 bases and J by 8 bases, with 13 bases left in between. The germline CDR1 and CDR2 sequences are SGHTA and FQGTGA. This CDR3 is built from 14 residues.

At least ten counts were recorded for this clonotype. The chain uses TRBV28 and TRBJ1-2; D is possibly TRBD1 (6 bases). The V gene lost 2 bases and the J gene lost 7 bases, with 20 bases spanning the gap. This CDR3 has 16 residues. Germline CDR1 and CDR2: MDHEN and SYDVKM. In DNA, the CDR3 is TGTGCCAGCAGTTTACCCCGGACAGCCATAGAGGGTGGCTACACCTTC. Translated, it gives CASSLPRTAIEGGYTF.

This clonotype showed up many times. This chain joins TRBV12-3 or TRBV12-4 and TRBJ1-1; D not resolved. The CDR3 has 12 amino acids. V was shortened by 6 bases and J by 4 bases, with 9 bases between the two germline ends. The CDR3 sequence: CASSPSPTEAFF. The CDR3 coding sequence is TGTGCCAGCAGCCCCTCACCCACTGAAGCTTTCTTT.

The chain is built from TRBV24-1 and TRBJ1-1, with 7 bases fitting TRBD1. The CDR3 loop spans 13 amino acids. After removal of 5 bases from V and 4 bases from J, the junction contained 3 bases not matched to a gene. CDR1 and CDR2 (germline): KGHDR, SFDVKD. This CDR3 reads CATSGSGGTEAFF. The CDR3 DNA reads TGTGCCACCAGTGGGTCAGGGGGCACTGAAGCTTTCTTT.

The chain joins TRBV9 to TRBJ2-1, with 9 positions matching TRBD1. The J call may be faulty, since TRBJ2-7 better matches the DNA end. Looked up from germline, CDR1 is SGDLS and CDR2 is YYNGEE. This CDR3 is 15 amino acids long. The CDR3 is CASSVEQGAGNEQYF. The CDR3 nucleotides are TGTGCCAGCAGCGTAGAACAGGGGGCGGGGAATGAGCAGTACTTC.

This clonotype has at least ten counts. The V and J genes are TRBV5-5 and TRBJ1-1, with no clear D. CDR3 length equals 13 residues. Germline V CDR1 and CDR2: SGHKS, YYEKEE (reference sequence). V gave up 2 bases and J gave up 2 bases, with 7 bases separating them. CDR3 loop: CASSLRINTEAFF. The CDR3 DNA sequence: TGTGCCAGCAGCTTACGGATCAACACTGAAGCTTTCTTT.

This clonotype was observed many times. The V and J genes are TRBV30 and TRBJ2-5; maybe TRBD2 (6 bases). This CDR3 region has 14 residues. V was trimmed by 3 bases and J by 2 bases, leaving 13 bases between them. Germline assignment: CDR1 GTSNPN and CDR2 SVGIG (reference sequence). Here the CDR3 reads CAWRVSGLQETQYF. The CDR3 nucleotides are TGTGCCTGGAGGGTTAGCGGATTACAAGAGACCCAGTACTTC.

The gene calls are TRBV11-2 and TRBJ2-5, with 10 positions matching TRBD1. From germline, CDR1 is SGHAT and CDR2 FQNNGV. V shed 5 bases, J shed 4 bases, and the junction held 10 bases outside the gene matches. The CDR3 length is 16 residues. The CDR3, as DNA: TGTGCCAGCAGCGGACAGGGACGGACAGGGGGAGAGACCCAGTACTTC. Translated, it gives CASSGQGRTGGETQYF.

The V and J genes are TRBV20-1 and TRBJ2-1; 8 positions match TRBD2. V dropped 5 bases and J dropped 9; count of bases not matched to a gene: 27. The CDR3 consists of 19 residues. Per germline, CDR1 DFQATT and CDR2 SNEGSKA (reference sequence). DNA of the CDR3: TGCAGTGCTTATGTGGTCAGGGCGGTAAGCGGGAGACAGATCGGTGAGCAGTTCTTC. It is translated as CSAYVVRAVSGRQIGEQFF.